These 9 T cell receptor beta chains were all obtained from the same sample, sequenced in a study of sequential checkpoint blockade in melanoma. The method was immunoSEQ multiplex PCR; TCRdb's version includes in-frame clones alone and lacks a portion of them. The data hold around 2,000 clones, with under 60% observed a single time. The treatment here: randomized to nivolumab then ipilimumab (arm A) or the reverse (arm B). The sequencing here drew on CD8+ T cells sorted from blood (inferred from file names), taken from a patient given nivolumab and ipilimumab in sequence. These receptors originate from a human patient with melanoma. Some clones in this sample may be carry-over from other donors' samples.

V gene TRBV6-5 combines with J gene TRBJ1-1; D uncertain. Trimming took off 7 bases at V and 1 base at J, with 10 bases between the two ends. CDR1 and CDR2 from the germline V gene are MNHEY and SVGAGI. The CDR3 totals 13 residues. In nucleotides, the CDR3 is TGTGCCAGCAATACAGAGGGGAACACTGAAGCTTTCTTT. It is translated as CASNTEGNTEAFF.

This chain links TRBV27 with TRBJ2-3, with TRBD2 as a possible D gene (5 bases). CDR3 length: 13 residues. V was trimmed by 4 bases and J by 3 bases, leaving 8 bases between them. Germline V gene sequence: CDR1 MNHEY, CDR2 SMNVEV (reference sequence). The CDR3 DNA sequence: TGTGCCAGCAGTTCGTGGGAGACAGATACGCAGTATTTT. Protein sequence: CASSSWETDTQYF.

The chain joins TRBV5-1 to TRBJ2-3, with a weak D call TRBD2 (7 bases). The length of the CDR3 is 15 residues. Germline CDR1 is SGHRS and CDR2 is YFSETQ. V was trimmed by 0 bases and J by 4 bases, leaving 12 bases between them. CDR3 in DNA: TGCGCCAGCAGCTTGGTGGGGGGGCCGGCAGATACGCAGTATTTT. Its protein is CASSLVGGPADTQYF.

In DNA, the CDR3 is TGTGCCAGCAGCCACCTACCGGGACAGGGGAGTACCGAGCAGTACTTC. Translating gives CASSHLPGQGSTEQYF. The chain has TRBV6-6 and TRBJ2-7; 10 bases agree with TRBD1. V gave up 6 bases and J gave up 6 bases; unmatched junction bases: 14. In germline, CDR1 is MNHNY, CDR2 SVGAGI (reference sequence). This CDR3 has 16 residues.

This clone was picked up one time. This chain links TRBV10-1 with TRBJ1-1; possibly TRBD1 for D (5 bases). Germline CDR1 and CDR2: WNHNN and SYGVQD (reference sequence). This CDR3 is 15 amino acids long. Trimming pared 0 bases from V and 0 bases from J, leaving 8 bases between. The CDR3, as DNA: TGCGCCAGCAGTGAGTCGACAGAATTGAACACTGAAGCTTTCTTT. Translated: CASSESTELNTEAFF.

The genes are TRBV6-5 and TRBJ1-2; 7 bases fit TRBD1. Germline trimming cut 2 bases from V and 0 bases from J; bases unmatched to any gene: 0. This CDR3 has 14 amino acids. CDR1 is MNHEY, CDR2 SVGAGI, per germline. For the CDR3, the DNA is TGTGCCAGCAGTTACGGGACAGCTAACTATGGCTACACCTTC. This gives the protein CASSYGTANYGYTF.

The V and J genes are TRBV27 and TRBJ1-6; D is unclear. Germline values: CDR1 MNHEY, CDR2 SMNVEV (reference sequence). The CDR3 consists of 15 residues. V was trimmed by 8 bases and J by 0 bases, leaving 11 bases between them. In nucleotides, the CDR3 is TGTGCCAGCCTTGACATCGGCTCCTATAATTCACCCCTCCACTTT. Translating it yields CASLDIGSYNSPLHF.

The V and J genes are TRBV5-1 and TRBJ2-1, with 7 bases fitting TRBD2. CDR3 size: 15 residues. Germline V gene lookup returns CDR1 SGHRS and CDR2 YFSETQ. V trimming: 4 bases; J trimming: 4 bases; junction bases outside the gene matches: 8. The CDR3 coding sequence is TGCGCCAGCAGCCAAGGCCCAGCGGGGTACAATGAGCAGTTCTTC. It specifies CASSQGPAGYNEQFF.

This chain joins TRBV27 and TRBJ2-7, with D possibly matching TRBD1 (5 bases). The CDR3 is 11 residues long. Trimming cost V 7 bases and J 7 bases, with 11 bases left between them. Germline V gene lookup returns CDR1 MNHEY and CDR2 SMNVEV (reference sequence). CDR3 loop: CASTGQGEQYF. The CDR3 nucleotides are TGTGCCAGCACAGGGCAGGGAGAGCAGTACTTC.